This T cell receptor (beta chain) derives from a study of cytomegalovirus exposure and HLA in healthy donors. The length of the CDR3 is 17 residues. Germline trimming cut 4 bases from V and 1 base from J; bases unmatched to any gene: 8. Germline V gene lookup returns CDR1 KGHSH and CDR2 LQKENI. Notes on the study in general: A later analysis linked a missense DCLRE1C variant to TCR beta V- and J-gene trimming. Fewer N-insertions (relative to the approximately 700-donor mean) were reportedly seen in an Asian-associated ancestry cluster in a later analysis. In vitro assays verified that three CMV-associated chains recognized CMV antigens specifically.

On this clone: Antigen: not known.

PCR used 60 Vbeta primers and 13 Jbeta primers. Sequenced by immunoSEQ multiplex PCR; TCRdb stores in-frame clones only, minus some. The repertoire holds about 180,000 clones, with over 75% as singletons. The chain joins TRBV18 to TRBJ1-5; 9 positions agree with TRBD1. The sequencing sample was made of PBMCs. The sequence was collected from a woman in her twenties or thirties in good health and CMV-seronegative. The CDR3 spells CASSLLQGAGSNQPQHF. In DNA form, the CDR3 reads TGTGCCAGCTCACTATTACAGGGGGCCGGGAGCAATCAGCCCCAGCATTTT. The whole variable domain, remainder taken from reference TRBV18 and TRBJ1-5, is NAGVMQNPRHLVRRRGQEARLRCSPMKGHSHVYWYRQLPEEGLKFMVYLQKENIIDESGMPKERFSAEFPKEGPSILRIQQVVRGDSAAYFCASSLLQGAGSNQPQHFGDGTRLSIL.